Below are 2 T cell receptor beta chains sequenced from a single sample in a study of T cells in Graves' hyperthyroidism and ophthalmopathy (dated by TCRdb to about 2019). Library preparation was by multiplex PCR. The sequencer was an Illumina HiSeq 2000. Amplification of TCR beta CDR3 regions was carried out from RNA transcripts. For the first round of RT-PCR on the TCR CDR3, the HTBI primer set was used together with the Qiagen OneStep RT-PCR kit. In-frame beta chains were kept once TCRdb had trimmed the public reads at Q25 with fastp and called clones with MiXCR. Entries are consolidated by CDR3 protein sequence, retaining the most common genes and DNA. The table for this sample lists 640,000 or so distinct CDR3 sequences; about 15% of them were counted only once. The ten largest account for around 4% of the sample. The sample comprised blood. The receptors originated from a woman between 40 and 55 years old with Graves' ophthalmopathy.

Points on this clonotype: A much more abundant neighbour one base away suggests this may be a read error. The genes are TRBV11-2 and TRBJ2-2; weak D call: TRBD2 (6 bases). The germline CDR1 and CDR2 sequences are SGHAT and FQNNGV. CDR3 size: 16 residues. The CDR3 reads CASSLVAPGTAGGLFF. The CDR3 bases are TGTGCCAGCAGCTTAGTGGCCCCCGGGACCGCCGGGGGGCTGTTTTTT.

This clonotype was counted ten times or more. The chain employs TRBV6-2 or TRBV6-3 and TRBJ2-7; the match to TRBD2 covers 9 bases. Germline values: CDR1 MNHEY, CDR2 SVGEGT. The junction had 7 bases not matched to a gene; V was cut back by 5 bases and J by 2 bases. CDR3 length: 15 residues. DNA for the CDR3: TGTGCCAGCAGTGATGGACTAGCGACTACCTACGAGCAGTACTTC. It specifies CASSDGLATTYEQYF.